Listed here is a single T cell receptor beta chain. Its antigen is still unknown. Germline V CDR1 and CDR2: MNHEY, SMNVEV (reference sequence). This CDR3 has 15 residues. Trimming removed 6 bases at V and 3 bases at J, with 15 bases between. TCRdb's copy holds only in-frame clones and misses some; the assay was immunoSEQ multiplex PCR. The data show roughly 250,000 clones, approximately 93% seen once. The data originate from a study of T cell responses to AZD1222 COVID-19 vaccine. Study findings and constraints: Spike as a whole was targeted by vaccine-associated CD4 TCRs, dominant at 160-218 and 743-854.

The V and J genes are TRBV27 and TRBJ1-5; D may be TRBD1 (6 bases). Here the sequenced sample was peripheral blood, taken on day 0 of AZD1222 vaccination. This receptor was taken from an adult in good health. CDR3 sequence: CASRLRGGLNQPQHF. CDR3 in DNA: TGTGCCAGCAGGCTCCGGGGGGGCCTCAATCAGCCCCAGCATTTT.